A selection of T cell receptor beta chains follows, all from one sample in a study of cytomegalovirus exposure and HLA in healthy donors. Some clones are missing from TCRdb's copy, which holds only in-frame ones; the method was immunoSEQ multiplex PCR. The sample shows around 99,000 clones, 81% of them seen only once. Sequencing was done on a sample of PBMCs. The receptors come from a woman younger than 45 in good health and CMV-seronegative. CDR3s include the opening cysteine and the closing phenylalanine or tryptophan. Fields, in order: V gene, J gene, CDR3 protein.

v_gene: TRBV10-1
j_gene: TRBJ2-1
CDR3aa: CASGPPDRFEEQFF

v_gene: TRBV10-2
j_gene: TRBJ2-5
CDR3aa: CASKGLAGGQETQYF

v_gene: TRBV7-2
j_gene: NA
CDR3aa: CASTTPGGPYEQYF

v_gene: TRBV2
j_gene: TRBJ2-1
CDR3aa: CASSENQIASEQFF

v_gene: TRBV6-1
j_gene: TRBJ2-7
CDR3aa: CASRSGLGIVYEQYF

v_gene: TRBV4-1
j_gene: TRBJ2-5
CDR3aa: CASSQGRGPSKTQYF

v_gene: TRBV5-1
j_gene: TRBJ2-7
CDR3aa: CASRREGGESYEQYF

v_gene: TRBV5-6
j_gene: TRBJ1-2
CDR3aa: CASIGGGDFSNGYTF

v_gene: TRBV6-5
j_gene: TRBJ1-2
CDR3aa: CASSYGARYGYTF

v_gene: TRBV6-5
j_gene: TRBJ1-5
CDR3aa: CASRPVNPGGQPQHF

v_gene: TRBV29-1
j_gene: TRBJ2-5
CDR3aa: CSVEWTIEETQYF

v_gene: TRBV19
j_gene: TRBJ2-3
CDR3aa: CASSATGIGTDTQYF

v_gene: TRBV10-3
j_gene: TRBJ1-2
CDR3aa: CAISEQGALGYGYTF

v_gene: TRBV11-2
j_gene: TRBJ1-6
CDR3aa: CASSSALEQGAGYNSPLHF

v_gene: TRBV6-6
j_gene: TRBJ1-2
CDR3aa: CASSYEGVGGYTF

v_gene: TRBV12-5
j_gene: TRBJ2-7
CDR3aa: CASGAGTLVVGEQYF